This T cell receptor beta chain was found in a study of blood T cell repertoires in COVID-19. Study-level background: COVID-19 samples from acute and convalescent phases originated in the United States, Italy and Spain. PBMCs, B-cell-depleted T cells, or T cells provided the cDNA or gDNA that made up the material.

Authors' analysis steps: Estimated nucleated cell counts came from reference gene primer amplification. Profiling relied on immunoSEQ multiplex PCR, and the TCRdb table lists in-frame clones only, not all of them. V and J calls and clone size are those listed in that table; D and trimming were worked out from the DNA. Here the sample spans roughly 300,000 clones, around 87% being singletons. This clonotype was obtained from a woman in her 50s who had recovered from COVID-19. The sequencing sample was made of peripheral blood.

DNA for the CDR3: TGTGCCAGCAGCCTCGGAAGGGGCATCAACCAGCCCCAGCATTTT. This translates into CASSLGRGINQPQHF. This sequence joins TRBV28 and TRBJ1-5; D may be TRBD1 (5 bases). V lost 6 bases and J lost 7, with 19 bases in between. The CDR3 spans 15 residues. CDR1 MDHEN and CDR2 SYDVKM come from the germline V gene.